Following are 5 T cell receptor beta chains from one sample sequenced in a study of T cell repertoires in cytomegalovirus infection. TCRdb re-analysed the reads in MiXCR, keeping a single row per CDR3 protein. The profile shows about 770,000 distinct CDR3 sequences, around 29% of them singletons. For these receptors, no antigen is known. The input for sequencing was cultured CD8+ T cells from PBMCs, taken from culture after CMV antigen stimulation. These receptors all come from a human donor in good health (CMV status not recorded). Some clones in this sample may be carry-over from other donors' samples.

To note about this clonotype: This may be a read error: a much more frequent sequence differs by one nucleotide. The V call is TRBV7-6, the J call TRBJ1-4; no definite D call. Per germline, CDR1 SGHVS and CDR2 FNYEAQ. The V end was cut by 5 bases, the J end by 13 bases, with 17 bases between. This CDR3 is built from 13 residues. In DNA, the CDR3 is TGTGCCAGCAGCCCGACTGTTCCCGGTATACTGTTTTTT. Translation: CASSPTVPGILFF.

The CDR3 spells CASSLIGTGATGELFF. Written as DNA, the CDR3 is TGTGCCAGCAGCCTGATCGGGACAGGGGCCACCGGGGAGCTGTTTTTT. This chain joins TRBV5-6 and TRBJ2-2; 10 nucleotides line up with TRBD1. J gave up 4 bases and V 4 bases, and 7 bases lay outside the gene matches. CDR1 and CDR2 from the germline V gene are SGHDT and YYEEEE. The CDR3 totals 16 residues.

V is TRBV27 and J is TRBJ1-5; tentative D call: TRBD1 (5 bases). CDR1 and CDR2 (germline): MNHEY, SMNVEV (reference sequence). The CDR3 has 14 residues. Trimming removed 5 bases at V and 5 bases at J, with 13 bases between. DNA of the CDR3: TGTGCCAGCAGTCACTCCGGGGCCCATCAGCCCCAGCATTTT. This translates into CASSHSGAHQPQHF.

This clonotype came up a few times. The chain links TRBV7-6 to TRBJ2-3; TRBD2 agrees at 7 bases. The CDR3 loop spans 17 amino acids. CDR1 and CDR2 (germline): SGHVS, FNYEAQ. Unmatched junction bases numbered 12, after V lost 6 bases and J lost 0 bases. The CDR3 protein is CASSRLAPSHSTDTQYF. In DNA form, the CDR3 reads TGTGCCAGCAGTCGACTAGCTCCTTCCCATAGCACAGATACGCAGTATTTT.

This clonotype has ten or more counts. The chain couples TRBV7-2 to TRBJ1-3, with D possibly matching TRBD1 (5 bases). Looked up from germline, CDR1 is SGHTA and CDR2 is FQGNSA. V was shortened by 5 bases and J by 4 bases, with 12 bases between the two germline ends. The CDR3 consists of 14 residues. CDR3 protein: CASSLGTDGNTIYF. In nucleotides, the CDR3 is TGTGCCAGCAGCCTTGGGACCGACGGAAACACCATATATTTT.